This T cell receptor beta chain was documented in a study of control samples from healthy donors and cancer patients. Germline values: CDR1 KGHSH, CDR2 LQKENI. V was trimmed by 1 base and J by 1 base, leaving 4 bases between them. The CDR3 has 13 amino acids. TCRdb keeps only in-frame clones here, not all; method: immunoSEQ multiplex PCR. The table records some 100,000 clones, just over 90% of them present only once. V and J are TRBV18 and TRBJ1-1; unclear D gene. The material sequenced was blood. This sequence originates from a man aged 18-30 years in good health. The CDR3 loop is CASSPQKNTEAFF. Written as DNA, the CDR3 is TGTGCCAGCTCACCACAAAAGAACACTGAAGCTTTCTTT.